Below are 23 T cell receptor beta chains sequenced from a single sample in a study of cytomegalovirus exposure and HLA in healthy donors. This PCR relied on a set of 60 Vbeta primers and 13 Jbeta primers. TCRdb keeps only in-frame clones here, not all; method: immunoSEQ multiplex PCR. Here the sample table reports tens of thousands of clones. Sample: PBMCs. The receptors derive from a man aged 25 to 40 in good health and CMV-seronegative.

The chain combines TRBV30 with TRBJ2-1; perhaps TRBD2 as D (5 bases). Trimming shortened V by 5 bases and J by 5 bases, and 10 bases separated the two germline ends. The CDR3 runs 12 residues. Germline CDR1 GTSNPN, CDR2 SVGIG (reference sequence). The CDR3 spells CAWQRGNNEQFF. The CDR3, as DNA: TGTGCCTGGCAACGGGGAAACAATGAGCAGTTCTTC.

This chain joins TRBV5-5 and TRBJ1-2; D is possibly TRBD1 (5 bases). The V gene lost 2 bases and the J gene lost 2 bases, with 13 bases spanning the gap. Germline loops: CDR1 SGHKS, CDR2 YYEKEE (reference sequence). This CDR3 contains 15 residues. The DNA for the CDR3 is TGTGCCAGCAGCTTCCCAGGGCGCATAAACTATGGCTACACCTTC. Encoded protein: CASSFPGRINYGYTF.

This rearrangement joins TRBV4-2 to TRBJ2-1; maybe TRBD1 (6 bases). CDR1 and CDR2 from the germline V gene are LGHNA and YNFKEQ. V was pared by 1 base and J by 5 bases, with 9 bases between. The CDR3 is 14 residues long. In DNA form, the CDR3 reads TGTGCCAGCAGCCAAGTTCACAGGGACAATGAGCAGTTCTTC. Its protein is CASSQVHRDNEQFF.

This chain links TRBV5-4 with TRBJ2-7; TRBD2 might be the D (5 bases). Trimming stripped 1 base from V and 0 bases from J, with 14 bases between. The CDR3 totals 16 residues. The germline gives CDR1 SGHNT, CDR2 YYREEE (reference sequence). CDR3 DNA sequence: TGTGCCAGCAGCTTGAGGGAGAACAACCCCTCCTACGAGCAGTACTTC. The encoded protein is CASSLRENNPSYEQYF.

The rearrangement uses TRBV7-9 and TRBJ2-1, with 11 bases identical to TRBD2. The CDR3 is 15 amino acids. The V and J ends lost 5 bases and 5 bases, in that order; junction bases with no gene match: 5. Germline V gene sequence: CDR1 SEHNR, CDR2 FQNEAQ (reference sequence). As DNA, the CDR3 is TGTGCCAGCAGCCTAGTGACTAGCGGGGACAATGAGCAGTTCTTC. Translated: CASSLVTSGDNEQFF. Filled out from reference TRBV7-9 and TRBJ2-1, the complete variable domain reads DTGVSQNPRHKITKRGQNVTFRCDPISEHNRLYWYRQTLGQGPEFLTYFQNEAQLEKSRLLSDRFSAERPKGSFSTLEIQRTEQGDSAMYLCASSLVTSGDNEQFFGPGTRLTVL.

The rearrangement links TRBV4-2 to TRBJ2-2; D is possibly TRBD2 (6 bases). Trimming removed 3 bases from V and 3 bases from J, with 17 bases in between. The germline CDR1 and CDR2 sequences are LGHNA and YNFKEQ. This CDR3 is built from 17 residues. This CDR3 reads CASSQVIAGRDTGELFF. CDR3 nucleotides: TGTGCCAGCAGCCAGGTCATCGCGGGACGGGACACCGGGGAGCTGTTTTTT.

This chain uses TRBV6-1 with TRBJ1-5, with 9 nucleotides matching TRBD1. The CDR3 totals 18 residues. Trimming took 2 bases from V and 0 from J; bases not matched to a gene: 8. CDR1 is MNHNS and CDR2 is SASEGT in the germline V gene. CDR3 DNA: TGTGCCAGCAGTGAACAACCGGGACAGGGACTTAGCAATCAGCCCCAGCATTTT. Translating it yields CASSEQPGQGLSNQPQHF.

The gene calls are TRBV18 and TRBJ2-3, with 13 bases matching TRBD2. This CDR3 is built from 16 residues. CDR1 and CDR2 (germline): KGHSH, LQKENI. V shed 3 bases, J shed 3 bases, and the junction held 3 bases outside the gene matches. In nucleotides, the CDR3 is TGTGCCAGCTCACCCCGGACTAGCGGGAGAACAGATACGCAGTATTTT. This codes for CASSPRTSGRTDTQYF. Using reference TRBV18 and TRBJ2-3 for the parts outside the CDR3, the full variable domain is NAGVMQNPRHLVRRRGQEARLRCSPMKGHSHVYWYRQLPEEGLKFMVYLQKENIIDESGMPKERFSAEFPKEGPSILRIQQVVRGDSAAYFCASSPRTSGRTDTQYFGPGTRLTVL.

The chain carries TRBV30 and TRBJ2-7; 8 nucleotides align to TRBD1. V dropped 7 bases and J dropped 3; count of bases not matched to a gene: 2. CDR3 length: 11 amino acids. Germline CDR1 is GTSNPN and CDR2 is SVGIG (reference sequence). CDR3 region: CALGQGYEQYF. The CDR3 DNA reads TGTGCCTTAGGACAGGGCTACGAGCAGTACTTC.

The chain recombines TRBV19 with TRBJ1-1, with D tentatively TRBD1 (6 bases). The CDR3 runs 16 residues. Germline lookup yields CDR1 LNHDA and CDR2 SQIVND (reference sequence). V was shortened by 5 bases and J by 1 base, with 17 bases between the two germline ends. This CDR3 is CASSLPIGTQNTEAFF. The CDR3 coding sequence is TGTGCCAGTAGTCTTCCGATTGGGACACAGAACACTGAAGCTTTCTTT.

V and J are TRBV5-6 and TRBJ2-7, with D possibly matching TRBD1 (6 bases). CDR1 SGHDT and CDR2 YYEEEE come from the germline V gene. Trimming stripped 0 bases from V and 2 bases from J, with 12 bases between. The CDR3 sequence is 15 residues long. CDR3 sequence: CASSLGVWGPYEQYF. The CDR3, as DNA: TGTGCCAGCAGCTTGGGGGTTTGGGGGCCCTACGAGCAGTACTTC.

V usage is TRBV6-1 and J usage is TRBJ1-2; the D gene is possibly TRBD1 (5 bases). CDR3 length: 17 residues. V was trimmed by 0 bases and J by 1 base, leaving 15 bases between them. Germline V lookup: CDR1 MNHNS, CDR2 SASEGT. In DNA, the CDR3 is TGTGCCAGCAGTGAAGCCTTCCCTGGGGGGGGTAACTATGGCTACACCTTC. Translating it yields CASSEAFPGGGNYGYTF.

The CDR3 reads CSVESGQETQYF. The CDR3 DNA follows: TGCAGCGTAGAAAGCGGTCAAGAGACCCAGTACTTC. The chain joins TRBV29-1 to TRBJ2-5; TRBD2 is a possible D gene (5 bases). This CDR3 is 12 amino acids long. V was pared by 6 bases and J by 2 bases, with 10 bases between. CDR1 SQVTM and CDR2 ANQGSEA come from the germline V gene.

V usage is TRBV4-2 and J usage is TRBJ2-7, with 13 bases aligning to TRBD2. The CDR3 has 19 residues. CDR1 is LGHNA, CDR2 YNFKEQ, per germline. J gave up 7 bases and V 4 bases, and 19 bases lay outside the gene matches. The CDR3 protein is CASSPWGTSGTFPTGEQYF. CDR3 DNA: TGTGCCAGCAGCCCATGGGGGACTAGCGGGACCTTTCCTACGGGGGAGCAGTACTTC.

In DNA form, the CDR3 reads TGCAGCGTTTCTGACAGGGGGCAAACCTTC. Protein product: CSVSDRGQTF. The chain links TRBV29-1 to TRBJ1-2; 10 nucleotides match TRBD1. The ends lost 5 bases at V and 14 bases at J; junction bases unmatched: 5. Per germline, CDR1 SQVTM and CDR2 ANQGSEA. This CDR3 spans 10 amino acids. The full variable domain, its missing parts supplied by reference TRBV29-1 and TRBJ1-2, is SAVISQKPSRDICQRGTSLTIQCQVDSQVTMMFWYRQQPGQSLTLIATANQGSEATYESGFVIDKFPISRPNLTFSTLTVSNMSPEDSSIYLCSVSDRGQTFGSGTRLTVV.

The rearrangement joins TRBV7-7 to TRBJ2-2; D is uncertain. Trimming shortened V by 6 bases and J by 3 bases, and 11 bases separated the two germline ends. The CDR3 covers 14 residues. Germline V gives CDR1 SSHAT, CDR2 FNYEAQ (reference sequence). CDR3 region: CASSPTSYTGELFF. In DNA, the CDR3 is TGTGCCAGCAGTCCTACTTCCTACACCGGGGAGCTGTTTTTT.

The V and J genes are TRBV7-9 and TRBJ1-1, with TRBD1 matching 8 bases. With V trimmed by 5 bases and J by 13 bases, 9 bases remained unmatched. CDR1 and CDR2 (germline): SEHNR, FQNEAQ (reference sequence). The CDR3 runs 12 residues. CDR3 loop: CASSRGQGMGFF. For the CDR3, the DNA is TGTGCCAGCAGCAGAGGACAGGGTATGGGTTTCTTT.

The chain links TRBV6-5 to TRBJ1-2, with D possibly matching TRBD1 (5 bases). V shed 6 bases and J shed 7 bases, with 18 bases lying between them. CDR1 and CDR2 (germline): MNHEY, SVGAGI. This CDR3 contains 14 residues. The CDR3 loop is CASSSSSGHGGYTF. The CDR3 bases are TGTGCCAGCAGCTCCTCATCAGGGCACGGTGGCTACACCTTC.

The rearrangement links TRBV11-2 to TRBJ1-2; tentatively, D is TRBD1 (5 bases). Germline V CDR1 and CDR2: SGHAT, FQNNGV. The CDR3 is made up of 15 amino acids. Trimming took 4 bases from V and 0 from J, leaving 12 bases between them. CDR3 coding DNA: TGTGCCAGCAGCTCCTTGTGGGGGGCTAACTATGGCTACACCTTC. This codes for CASSSLWGANYGYTF.

As concerns this clone: The junction does not match germline at one end; this may be a read error. The chain uses TRBV6-5 and TRBJ2-2, with TRBD2 as a possible D gene (6 bases). The germline V gene encodes CDR1 MNHEY and CDR2 SVGAGI. The CDR3 has 14 amino acids. In DNA form, the CDR3 reads TGTGTCAGCAGTTACCGGCGGGGAGCCGGGGAGCTGTTTTTT. Protein sequence: CVSSYRRGAGELFF.

A remark on this clone: Other nucleotide sequences in the sample specify the same CDR3. This chain joins TRBV5-1 and TRBJ2-7; 12 bases are a match to TRBD2. The germline gives CDR1 SGHRS, CDR2 YFSETQ. The CDR3 is 14 amino acids. The V segment lost 4 bases and the J segment 1 base; nucleotides outside the gene matches: 0. The CDR3 DNA sequence: TGCGCCAGCAGCCTAGCGGGAGGGTCCTACGAGCAGTACTTC. Protein product: CASSLAGGSYEQYF. Full variable domain (remainder filled in from reference TRBV5-1 and TRBJ2-7): KAGVTQTPRYLIKTRGQQVTLSCSPISGHRSVSWYQQTPGQGLQFLFEYFSETQRNKGNFPGRFSGRQFSNSRSEMNVSTLELGDSALYLCASSLAGGSYEQYFGPGTRLTVT.

The CDR3 reads CASSGQGAEKLFF. DNA for the CDR3: TGCGCCAGCAGCGGACAGGGGGCTGAAAAACTGTTTTTT. The chain combines TRBV4-3 with TRBJ1-4, with 11 bases that match TRBD1. The V gene end was trimmed by 5 bases and the J gene end by 7 bases; junction bases not matched to a gene: 0. This CDR3 is built from 13 residues. CDR1 is LGHNA and CDR2 is YSLEER in the germline V gene.

The chain has TRBV6-1 and TRBJ2-7; tentative D call: TRBD2 (6 bases). Between the trimmed V and J ends, which lost 2 bases and 5 bases, there was a span of 25 bases. The CDR3 consists of 18 residues. Per the germline V gene, CDR1 is MNHNS and CDR2 is SASEGT. The CDR3 loop reads CASSEFGWRDLRADEQYF. DNA of the CDR3: TGTGCCAGCAGTGAATTCGGTTGGCGGGACCTCCGTGCTGACGAGCAGTACTTC.